The 25 T cell receptor beta chains listed next were all sequenced from one sample in a study of response to subunit inactivated influenza vaccine. From the RT-PCR reads, TCRdb called clonotypes with MiXCR, one entry per CDR3 protein. The repertoire holds hundreds of thousands of distinct CDR3 sequences, approximately 11% seen once, with 11% in the top ten. This sample also appeared in a second study, on T cells expressing NK-cell markers. As that study records: 5'RACE template switching with UMIs produced the TCR beta cDNA.

This sample comprised PBMCs from blood, obtained on the day of vaccination. These receptors originate from a man aged 50-59 years who received an inactivated influenza vaccine.

V gene TRBV7-2 combines with J gene TRBJ1-2; tentative D call: TRBD1 (5 bases). The V and J ends lost 3 bases and 9 bases respectively, with 17 bases between them. CDR3 length: 14 amino acids. From germline, CDR1 is SGHTA and CDR2 FQGNSA. The CDR3 sequence: CASSLADTFTSYTF. The DNA of the CDR3 is TGTGCCAGCAGCTTGGCGGACACTTTTACTAGCTACACCTTC.

This clonotype was picked up many times. The gene calls are TRBV6-5 and TRBJ2-1, with 13 bases identical to TRBD2. CDR3 length equals 19 residues. Germline values: CDR1 MNHEY, CDR2 SVGAGI. The V and J ends lost 2 bases and 6 bases, in that order; junction bases with no gene match: 13. CDR3 loop: CASSYLGTSGKVNFNEQFF. The CDR3 DNA is TGTGCCAGCAGTTACCTGGGGACTAGCGGGAAGGTCAACTTCAATGAGCAGTTCTTC.

This chain links TRBV7-2 with TRBJ2-7, with unresolved D. The V gene lost 5 bases and the J gene lost 2 bases, with 13 bases spanning the gap. The CDR3 spans 14 residues. Germline lookup yields CDR1 SGHTA and CDR2 FQGNSA. The CDR3 is CASSPPGQTYEQYF. Here the CDR3 DNA reads TGTGCCAGCAGCCCACCGGGTCAGACCTACGAGCAGTACTTC.

The chain links TRBV6-1 to TRBJ2-1; D perhaps matches TRBD1 (6 bases). The germline gives CDR1 MNHNS, CDR2 SASEGT. The germline V and J ends were trimmed by 5 bases and 3 bases, with 11 bases remaining between them. The CDR3 contains 14 residues. CDR3 DNA sequence: TGTGCCAGCAGTAATGGACAGTACTACAATGAGCAGTTCTTC. Translating gives CASSNGQYYNEQFF.

The chain employs TRBV10-3 and TRBJ2-1, with TRBD2 matching over 13 bases. Germline CDR1 is ENHRY and CDR2 is SYGVKD. V was pared by 5 bases and J by 4 bases, with 14 bases of the junction left unmatched. CDR3 size: 19 residues. CDR3 loop: CAISPARVTSGRWYNEQFF. The CDR3 nucleotides are TGTGCCATCAGTCCCGCACGTGTGACTAGCGGGAGGTGGTACAATGAGCAGTTCTTC.

This clonotype was detected ten times or more. This rearrangement joins TRBV6-5 to TRBJ1-5; TRBD1 might be the D (5 bases). CDR1 and CDR2 (germline): MNHEY, SVGAGI. V lost 0 bases and J lost 4, with 10 bases in between. This CDR3 region has 15 residues. The chain's CDR3 is CASSYSQGLNQPQHF. DNA for the CDR3: TGTGCCAGCAGTTACTCGCAGGGTCTAAATCAGCCCCAGCATTTT.

The chain has TRBV4-3 and TRBJ2-6; D not resolved. The CDR3 runs to 20 residues. The V gene's germline CDR1 is LGHNA and CDR2 YSLEER. V lost 0 bases to trimming and J lost 0 bases, with 18 bases between them. Written as DNA, the CDR3 is TGCGCCAGCAGCCAAGATGTGGCCGGATCTTTTCCCTCTGGGGCCAACGTCCTGACTTTC. Its protein product is CASSQDVAGSFPSGANVLTF.

The V gene is TRBV9, the J gene TRBJ2-1; the match to TRBD2 covers 13 bases. The V and J ends lost 1 base and 10 bases, in that order; junction bases with no gene match: 5. Germline CDR1 and CDR2: SGDLS and YYNGEE. The length of the CDR3 is 15 residues. This chain's CDR3 is CASSVWTSGGEEQFF. CDR3 sequence (DNA): TGTGCCAGCAGCGTATGGACTAGCGGGGGTGAGGAGCAGTTCTTC.

The genes are TRBV12-3 or TRBV12-4 and TRBJ2-7, with TRBD2 identical over 11 bases. The CDR3 covers 14 residues. V trimming: 5 bases; J trimming: 5 bases; junction bases outside the gene matches: 5. The CDR3 is CASSISGRVDEQYF. The CDR3 nucleotides are TGTGCCAGCAGTATTAGCGGGAGGGTCGACGAGCAGTACTTC.

Of note for this clonotype: Given a much more abundant clone one base away, this may be a read error. The genes are TRBV6-5 and TRBJ2-7; D gene uncertain. CDR1 and CDR2 (germline): MNHEY, SVGAGI. The CDR3 contains 14 residues. The CDR3 DNA is TGTGCCAGCAGTTACTCGTCAATGGCCTACGAGCACTACTTC. Its protein product is CASSYSSMAYEHYF.

J is TRBJ2-3 and V is TRBV15; 14 bases map to TRBD2. This CDR3 comprises 15 residues. Trimming cost V 4 bases and J 4 bases; bases outside gene matches: 1. CDR1 and CDR2 (germline): LNHNV, YYDKDF (reference sequence). The CDR3 spells CATSKGLAGADTQYF. DNA for the CDR3: TGTGCCACCAGCAAGGGACTAGCGGGAGCAGATACGCAGTATTTT.

This clonotype has more than one count but fewer than ten. The chain joins TRBV6-1 to TRBJ2-7; D may be TRBD1 or TRBD2 (6 bases each). CDR1 is MNHNS, CDR2 SASEGT, per germline. The CDR3 extends over 14 amino acids. Trimming took off 6 bases at V and 7 bases at J, with 19 bases between the two ends. The CDR3 nucleotides read TGTGCCAGCAGGAAACACAGGGAAGCGGGTGAGCAGTACTTC. Its translation is CASRKHREAGEQYF.

This chain joins TRBV5-1 and TRBJ1-1; possible D gene TRBD1, 6 bases. The V end was cut by 1 base, the J end by 1 base, with 11 bases between. The germline V gene has CDR1 SGHRS and CDR2 YFSETQ. CDR3 size: 15 residues. The chain's CDR3 is CASSLLTGSNTEAFF. The CDR3 coding sequence is TGCGCCAGCAGCTTGCTTACAGGGTCGAACACTGAAGCTTTCTTT.

This clonotype showed up just a few times. The chain carries TRBV6-1 and TRBJ1-6; D remains ambiguous. The CDR3 is made up of 13 amino acids. V was clipped by 6 bases and J by 8 bases, with 11 bases between them. CDR1 is MNHNS and CDR2 is SASEGT in the germline V gene. The CDR3: CASSRPEHSPLHF. The CDR3 DNA is TGTGCCAGCAGCCGACCTGAACATTCACCCCTCCACTTT.

The sample holds a few counts of this clonotype. CDR3 loop: CASSLGAGAVNTEAFF. The CDR3 region has the DNA TGCGCCAGCAGCTTGGGGGCGGGGGCGGTTAACACTGAAGCTTTCTTT. This chain links TRBV5-1 with TRBJ1-1; the D gene is possibly TRBD1 (6 bases). CDR1 is SGHRS and CDR2 is YFSETQ in the germline V gene. Trimming pared 0 bases from V and 2 bases from J, leaving 14 bases between. This CDR3 contains 16 residues. Drawing the rest from reference TRBV5-1 and TRBJ1-1, the complete variable domain is KAGVTQTPRYLIKTRGQQVTLSCSPISGHRSVSWYQQTPGQGLQFLFEYFSETQRNKGNFPGRFSGRQFSNSRSEMNVSTLELGDSALYLCASSLGAGAVNTEAFFGQGTRLTVV.

This clonotype came up a few times. The CDR3 DNA reads TGCGCCAGCAGCTTGGAACCGGGACAAAAGACCGGGGAGCTGTTTTTT. As protein: CASSLEPGQKTGELFF. The chain couples TRBV5-1 to TRBJ2-2; perhaps TRBD1 as D (6 bases). Trimming stripped 0 bases from V and 5 bases from J, with 14 bases between. The CDR3 loop spans 16 amino acids. Per germline, CDR1 SGHRS and CDR2 YFSETQ.

This clonotype was observed a handful of times. The chain combines TRBV29-1 with TRBJ1-1, with 9 nucleotides matching TRBD1. The germline V gene has CDR1 SQVTM and CDR2 ANQGSEA. V lost 8 bases to trimming and J lost 9 bases; unmatched junction nucleotides: 10. The CDR3 is made up of 12 amino acids. CDR3 sequence (DNA): TGCAGCTTCACCGGGACAGGGAAAAAAGCTTTCTTT. It encodes CSFTGTGKKAFF.

This clonotype was observed a handful of times. The chain has TRBV24-1 and TRBJ2-1; 8 bases agree with TRBD1. The CDR3 covers 14 residues. Germline V gene sequence: CDR1 KGHDR, CDR2 SFDVKD. V shed 3 bases and J 9 bases; nucleotides not matched to a gene: 6. CDR3 in amino acids: CATSDPNRGSEQFF. CDR3 nucleotide sequence: TGTGCCACCAGTGATCCAAACAGGGGGAGTGAGCAGTTCTTC.

This clonotype was picked up a small number of times. The chain joins TRBV12-3 or TRBV12-4 to TRBJ2-2; D uncertain. This CDR3 region has 15 residues. Trimming removed 2 bases at V and 1 base at J, with 8 bases between. Here the CDR3 reads CASSLPWVNTGELFF. CDR3 bases: TGTGCCAGCAGTTTACCATGGGTGAACACCGGGGAGCTGTTTTTT.

This clonotype was counted a few times. This chain joins TRBV2 and TRBJ1-1; no definite D call. This CDR3 has 15 residues. Germline CDR1 is SNHLY and CDR2 is FYNNEI. The V gene lost 1 base and the J gene lost 0 bases, with 9 bases spanning the gap. The CDR3 bases are TGTGCCAGCAGTGAAGGGATGGACCTGAACACTGAAGCTTTCTTT. It encodes CASSEGMDLNTEAFF.

The V gene is TRBV6-2 or TRBV6-3, the J gene TRBJ2-3; no clear D. V lost 7 bases and J 2 bases, leaving 13 bases between the germline ends. CDR3 length: 14 amino acids. The germline gives CDR1 MNHEY, CDR2 SVGEGT. The CDR3 DNA reads as TGTGCCAGCAACGGACGTCGCCCCACAGATACGCAGTATTTT. Encoded protein: CASNGRRPTDTQYF.

CDR3 bases: TGCAGTGGAAGGCTAGCTTTAAAGGGTGAGCAGTTCTTC. Encoded protein: CSGRLALKGEQFF. The V call is TRBV20-1, the J call TRBJ2-1; D perhaps matches TRBD2 (5 bases). CDR3 length: 13 amino acids. The V gene's germline CDR1 is DFQATT and CDR2 SNEGSKA (reference sequence). V lost 7 bases, J lost 9 bases, and 19 bases lay in between.

The rearrangement links TRBV24-1 to TRBJ1-5; the D is unclear. V dropped 12 bases and J dropped 1 base, with 24 bases sitting between them. The CDR3 runs 17 residues. CDR1 and CDR2 from the germline V gene are KGHDR and SFDVKD. The CDR3 spells CALRGRLFWWSNQPQHF. The CDR3 nucleotides are TGTGCCCTCCGCGGTCGTTTGTTTTGGTGGAGCAATCAGCCCCAGCATTTT.

This clonotype was observed at least ten times. The CDR3 DNA is TGTGCCAGCAGCTACGCCAGCGGGACGTATTTT. Translation gives CASSYASGTYF. This chain joins TRBV12-3 or TRBV12-4 and TRBJ2-3, with 7 nucleotides matching TRBD2. The V segment lost 6 bases and the J segment 14 bases; nucleotides outside the gene matches: 8. The CDR3 totals 11 residues.

The rearrangement joins TRBV7-9 to TRBJ2-2; 9 bases align to TRBD1. The CDR3 is 17 residues long. V gave up 3 bases and J gave up 3 bases; unmatched junction bases: 8. Germline CDR1 reads SEHNR; CDR2 reads FQNEAQ (reference sequence). The chain's CDR3 is CASSFPGQGPDTGELFF. For the CDR3, the DNA is TGTGCCAGCAGCTTCCCTGGACAGGGGCCAGACACCGGGGAGCTGTTTTTT.